Below, 27 T cell receptor beta chains from the same sample are listed, as sequenced in a study of OX40 agonist ivuxolimab in advanced cancers. Generated by immunoSEQ multiplex PCR, the TCRdb table keeps only in-frame clones and is missing some. This sample yields around 100,000 clones, of which approximately 89% are seen a single time; about 0.17% belongs to the top ten. The sample consisted of CD4+ or CD8+ T cells sorted from blood, taken in a trial of the OX40 agonist ivuxolimab. The receptors originated from an adult with an advanced solid tumor such as melanoma, head and neck, liver or kidney cancer.

In this sample, this clone turned up a few times. The rearrangement uses TRBV20-1 and TRBJ1-2; D is unclear. The CDR3 sequence is 8 residues long. Germline V lookup: CDR1 DFQATT, CDR2 SNEGSKA (reference sequence). V dropped 7 bases and J dropped 5 bases, with 2 bases sitting between them. CDR3 in DNA: TGCAGTGGGTATGGCTACACCTTC. Amino acid sequence: CSGYGYTF.

V usage is TRBV5-4 and J usage is TRBJ2-2, with D perhaps matching TRBD2 (6 bases). The CDR3 length is 15 residues. From germline, CDR1 is SGHNT and CDR2 YYREEE (reference sequence). The germline V and J ends were trimmed by 2 bases and 2 bases, with 10 bases remaining between them. In DNA form, the CDR3 reads TGTGCCAGCAGCTTTTTTAGCGGAAACACCGGGGAGCTGTTTTTT. Its translation is CASSFFSGNTGELFF.

The chain uses TRBV6-1 and TRBJ2-4; D is possibly TRBD1 or TRBD2 (5 bases each). Trimming cost V 4 bases and J 0 bases, with 16 bases left between them. From germline, CDR1 is MNHNS and CDR2 SASEGT. This CDR3 has 17 residues. The CDR3 sequence is CASSAGGHGRAKNIQYF. In DNA, the CDR3 is TGTGCCAGCAGTGCTGGGGGTCATGGACGAGCCAAAAACATTCAGTACTTC.

The genes are TRBV5-4 and TRBJ1-1, with 9 positions matching TRBD1. The ends lost 3 bases at V and 4 bases at J; junction bases unmatched: 7. Germline CDR1 reads SGHNT; CDR2 reads YYREEE (reference sequence). The CDR3 is made up of 15 amino acids. The CDR3 loop is CASSSPQGAGTEAFF. The CDR3 DNA sequence: TGTGCCAGCAGCTCCCCACAGGGGGCGGGCACTGAAGCTTTCTTT.

Here the CDR3 reads CASSGTGRYGYTF. The CDR3, as DNA: TGTGCCAGCAGCGGGACAGGGCGCTATGGCTACACCTTC. This chain uses TRBV6-5 with TRBJ1-2; 9 bases fit TRBD1. After removal of 6 bases from V and 4 bases from J, the junction contained 3 bases not matched to a gene. The CDR3 covers 13 residues. Per germline, CDR1 MNHEY and CDR2 SVGAGI.

The V and J genes are TRBV29-1 and TRBJ1-2; unclear D gene. V lost 4 bases and J lost 3, with 9 bases in between. This CDR3 region has 12 residues. The germline V gene has CDR1 SQVTM and CDR2 ANQGSEA. The CDR3 region has the DNA TGCAGCGTTGCTCCGGGGTACTATGGCTACACCTTC. Translating it yields CSVAPGYYGYTF.

This clone was seen once. The J gene is TRBJ1-2, the V gene TRBV5-8; D gene unclear. Germline CDR1 and CDR2: SGHTS and YDEGEE. This CDR3 is built from 13 residues. V lost 3 bases and J 1 base, leaving 7 bases between the germline ends. CDR3 in amino acids: CASSSGYNYGYTF. CDR3 DNA: TGTGCCAGCAGCTCCGGGTATAACTATGGCTACACCTTC.

The chain has TRBV19 and TRBJ2-7; D not certain. V lost 4 bases, J lost 0 bases, and 7 bases lay in between. Germline loops: CDR1 LNHDA, CDR2 SQIVND (reference sequence). The CDR3 loop spans 13 amino acids. The CDR3 DNA is TGTGCCAGTAGTAAGCACACCTCCTACGAGCAGTACTTC. Its protein is CASSKHTSYEQYF.

This chain links TRBV5-6 with TRBJ2-3, with 14 positions matching TRBD2. The CDR3 is 16 residues long. Trimming removed 4 bases from V and 4 bases from J; junction bases left unmatched: 5. Germline V gene sequence: CDR1 SGHDT, CDR2 YYEEEE. CDR3 DNA: TGTGCCAGCAGCAGACTAGCGGGAGGGCCCTCAGATACGCAGTATTTT. Translation: CASSRLAGGPSDTQYF. Full variable domain (rest looked up from reference TRBV5-6 and TRBJ2-3): DAGVTQSPTHLIKTRGQQVTLRCSPKSGHDTVSWYQQALGQGPQFIFQYYEEEERQRGNFPDRFSGHQFPNYSSELNVNALLLGDSALYLCASSRLAGGPSDTQYFGPGTRLTVL.

The chain has TRBV10-1 and TRBJ2-2, with 13 bases matching TRBD2. CDR1 WNHNN and CDR2 SYGVQD come from the germline V gene (reference sequence). With 5 bases clipped from V and 5 bases from J, the junction kept 5 bases outside the gene matches. CDR3 size: 16 residues. This CDR3 is CASSRTSGGTTGELFF. The CDR3 region has the DNA TGCGCCAGCAGTAGGACTAGCGGGGGAACTACCGGGGAGCTGTTTTTT.

This clone was picked up a small number of times. The genes are TRBV10-2 and TRBJ2-1; D may be TRBD1 (5 bases). Trimming removed 2 bases at V and 5 bases at J, with 22 bases between. Germline CDR1 WSHSY, CDR2 SAAADI. The CDR3 loop spans 18 amino acids. The CDR3 coding sequence is TGCGCCAGCAGTGAGATGGCAACTTTTGCAGGGTCTAACAATGAGCAGTTCTTC. This gives the protein CASSEMATFAGSNNEQFF.

The chain links TRBV5-1 to TRBJ1-1, with a tentative D call TRBD1 (5 bases). Trimming shortened V by 0 bases and J by 4 bases, and 13 bases separated the two germline ends. The CDR3 spans 15 residues. Germline V gene sequence: CDR1 SGHRS, CDR2 YFSETQ. The CDR3 loop reads CASSLAGGGGTEAFF. The CDR3 bases are TGCGCCAGCAGCTTGGCGGGCGGGGGGGGCACTGAAGCTTTCTTT.

This chain links TRBV20-1 with TRBJ2-7; D ambiguous. Trimming removed 1 base at V and 4 bases at J, with 5 bases between. Germline lookup yields CDR1 DFQATT and CDR2 SNEGSKA (reference sequence). CDR3 length: 11 amino acids. DNA of the CDR3: TGCAGTGCTAGAGGCAGATACGAGCAGTACTTC. Protein sequence: CSARGRYEQYF.

V is TRBV7-3 and J is TRBJ2-5, with no clear D. Per germline, CDR1 SGHTA and CDR2 FQGTGA. The length of the CDR3 is 13 residues. V lost 1 base and J 7 bases, leaving 10 bases between the germline ends. CDR3 nucleotides: TGTGCCAGCAGCTTAAGATCGCCCGGGACCCAGTACTTC. Amino acids: CASSLRSPGTQYF. The variable domain in full, with the rest retrieved from reference TRBV7-3 and TRBJ2-5, is GAGVSQTPSNKVTEKGKYVELRCDPISGHTALYWYRQSLGQGPEFLIYFQGTGAADDSGLPNDRFFAVRPEGSVSTLKIQRTERGDSAVYLCASSLRSPGTQYFGPGTRLLVL.

The CDR3 nucleotides are TGTGCCAGCACCCAGGGGCGGGATGGCTACACCTTC. Its protein product is CASTQGRDGYTF. The V call is TRBV5-6, the J call TRBJ1-2; D is possibly TRBD1 (6 bases). The CDR3 loop spans 12 amino acids. Germline V gene sequence: CDR1 SGHDT, CDR2 YYEEEE. The germline V and J ends were trimmed by 6 bases and 6 bases, with 12 bases remaining between them.

The rearrangement links TRBV18 to TRBJ2-3; D unclear. Germline CDR1 reads KGHSH; CDR2 reads LQKENI. Trimming removed 0 bases from V and 6 bases from J, with 7 bases in between. This CDR3 region has 13 residues. CDR3 amino acids: CASSPPMVDTQYF. CDR3 nucleotides: TGTGCCAGCTCACCACCTATGGTGGATACGCAGTATTTT.

This chain connects TRBV19 to TRBJ2-7, with a tentative D call TRBD1 (5 bases). V lost 6 bases and J lost 0, with 12 bases in between. The CDR3 contains 14 residues. Germline V gives CDR1 LNHDA, CDR2 SQIVND (reference sequence). The CDR3, as DNA: TGTGCCAGTAGCCCCACAAGGGGCTCCTACGAGCAGTACTTC. Amino acid sequence: CASSPTRGSYEQYF.

This clone was detected only a few times. The chain combines TRBV21-1 with TRBJ2-5; TRBD1 is the table's D call, not checked against the DNA. TRBV21-1 corresponds to a pseudogene. The CDR3 length is 18 residues. The CDR3 nucleotides read TGTGCCAGCCCTTGGAAGCCACCGGGACAGGGTCGCCAAGAGACCCAGTACTTC. Protein product: CASPWKPPGQGRQETQYF.

This chain uses TRBV6-6 with TRBJ1-4; TRBD1 agrees at 9 bases. The germline gives CDR1 MNHNY, CDR2 SVGAGI (reference sequence). The CDR3 loop spans 14 amino acids. Trimming at V came to 6 bases and at J to 6 bases, leaving 5 bases not matched to a gene. CDR3 in amino acids: CASRQTGGDEKLFF. The DNA for the CDR3 is TGTGCCAGCAGGCAGACAGGGGGTGATGAAAAACTGTTTTTT.

The rearrangement uses TRBV11-2 and TRBJ2-7; tentatively, D is TRBD2 (5 bases). V lost 5 bases to trimming and J lost 4 bases, with 24 bases between them. Germline CDR1 is SGHAT and CDR2 is FQNNGV. This CDR3 spans 17 amino acids. In DNA, the CDR3 is TGTGCCAGCAGCCCCTGGGGTCCGGCTAGCCTAGTTTACGAGCAGTACTTC. Amino acid sequence: CASSPWGPASLVYEQYF.

The chain joins TRBV7-2 to TRBJ1-1; 7 bases line up with TRBD1. Trimming took 8 bases from V and 5 from J; bases not matched to a gene: 5. CDR1 is SGHTA and CDR2 is FQGNSA in the germline V gene. This CDR3 has 12 residues. In DNA form, the CDR3 reads TGTGCCAGCGGTCACAGGGGAACTGAAGCTTTCTTT. It is translated as CASGHRGTEAFF.

This clone has just a few counts. CDR3 coding DNA: TGTGCCAGCAGCTTAGCACTAGCGGGAGAGGGTGAGCAGTTCTTC. This gives the protein CASSLALAGEGEQFF. The chain links TRBV7-9 to TRBJ2-1; 11 positions agree with TRBD2. The CDR3 runs 15 residues. Germline lookup yields CDR1 SEHNR and CDR2 FQNEAQ (reference sequence). The junction had 4 bases not matched to a gene; V was cut back by 0 bases and J by 9 bases.

This chain uses TRBV5-1 with TRBJ2-1; D may be TRBD1 or TRBD2 (5 bases each). The germline CDR1 and CDR2 sequences are SGHRS and YFSETQ. This CDR3 comprises 13 residues. V was shortened by 3 bases and J by 7 bases, with 11 bases between the two germline ends. As DNA, the CDR3 is TGCGCCAGCAGCTCCGCCGGGGCTAATGAGCAGTTCTTC. It translates to CASSSAGANEQFF.

The chain is built from TRBV30 and TRBJ1-5; D remains ambiguous. Per the germline V gene, CDR1 is GTSNPN and CDR2 is SVGIG (reference sequence). Deletions cut 2 bases from V and 4 bases from J, with 9 bases between. This CDR3 has 13 residues. CDR3 sequence (DNA): TGTGCCTGGAGTCCGGCGACTAATCAGCCCCAGCATTTT. Translated, it gives CAWSPATNQPQHF.

This clone was detected a few times. This rearrangement joins TRBV25-1 to TRBJ2-7, with unresolved D. CDR3 length: 15 amino acids. The V gene's germline CDR1 is MGHDK and CDR2 SYGVNS. Trimming cost V 5 bases and J 6 bases, with 20 bases left between them. In DNA form, the CDR3 reads TGTGCCAGCAGTCAGCTCGGTCGGCAGACGGGCGAGCAGTACTTC. Its protein product is CASSQLGRQTGEQYF.

This clone occurred a few times. J is TRBJ2-7 and V is TRBV6-6; a weak D match, TRBD2 (5 bases). V dropped 5 bases and J dropped 3 bases, with 17 bases sitting between them. CDR3 length: 15 amino acids. CDR1 MNHNY and CDR2 SVGAGI come from the germline V gene (reference sequence). The CDR3 loop reads CASSNIRPGLYEQYF. The CDR3 coding sequence is TGTGCCAGCAGTAACATTAGGCCCGGACTCTACGAGCAGTACTTC.

This sequence joins TRBV5-1 and TRBJ2-2, with TRBD1 identical over 9 bases. The CDR3 extends over 17 amino acids. J lost 5 bases, V lost 2 bases, and 10 bases had no gene match. Germline V gives CDR1 SGHRS, CDR2 YFSETQ. This CDR3 reads CASSFWNRGRRTGELFF. CDR3 bases: TGCGCCAGCAGCTTTTGGAACAGGGGGCGGCGGACCGGGGAGCTGTTTTTT.